The following is a TCR beta chain sequence with its context. Its antigen is as yet unknown. Germline V gives CDR1 LNHDA, CDR2 SQIVND (reference sequence). This CDR3 is built from 15 residues. The V end lost 3 bases, the J end lost 5 bases, and 16 bases lay between the germline ends. The repertoire was sequenced with immunoSEQ multiplex PCR; TCRdb's copy has only in-frame clones and lacks some. Of tens of thousands of clones in the sample, under 95% were seen once. The data were taken from a study of cytomegalovirus exposure and HLA in healthy donors. Study observations and caveats: In vitro assays verified that a few CMV-associated chains recognized CMV antigens specifically. Overall, approximately 150 TCR beta chains were annotated as cytomegalovirus-associated.

This receptor was taken from a woman between 25 and 40 years old in good health and CMV-seronegative. The sample taken for sequencing was PBMCs. V and J are TRBV19 and TRBJ1-1, with D possibly TRBD1 on 6 matching bases. Here the CDR3 DNA reads TGTGCCAGTAGTATCCCGCAGGGGATAGAGACTGAAGCTTTCTTT. It yields the protein CASSIPQGIETEAFF.